The 29 T cell receptor beta chains below come from one sample, sequenced in a study of T cell repertoires in cytomegalovirus infection. MiXCR, applied by TCRdb to the reads, yields one record per CDR3 protein. The table shows some 300,000 distinct CDR3 sequences, with roughly 9.3% occurring only once. Material for sequencing was PBMCs. These receptor sequences come from a human donor in good health (CMV status not recorded). Some clones in this sample may be carry-over from other donors' samples.

This clonotype appeared many times. The chain has TRBV7-2 and TRBJ1-1, with D unresolved. V lost 2 bases and J lost 0, with 10 bases in between. Germline assignment: CDR1 SGHTA and CDR2 FQGNSA. This CDR3 is built from 15 residues. This CDR3 reads CASSLSRQLNTEAFF. In DNA, the CDR3 is TGTGCCAGCAGCTTATCCCGGCAGCTGAACACTGAAGCTTTCTTT.

This clonotype was seen at least ten times. The rearrangement links TRBV6-1 to TRBJ2-5; TRBD2 agrees at 8 bases. With V trimmed by 8 bases and J by 4 bases, 6 bases remained unmatched. Germline V gene lookup returns CDR1 MNHNS and CDR2 SASEGT. The CDR3 consists of 13 residues. CDR3 loop: CASQLAGIETQYF. As DNA, the CDR3 is TGTGCCAGCCAGTTAGCGGGGATAGAGACCCAGTACTTC.

In its sample, this clonotype was seen many times. The rearrangement uses TRBV12-3 or TRBV12-4 and TRBJ2-5, with D tentatively TRBD1 (6 bases). Trimming left V 6 bases short and J 4 bases short, with 9 bases between. This CDR3 is built from 12 residues. The CDR3 loop is CASRRTAETQYF. For the CDR3, the DNA is TGTGCCAGCAGAAGGACAGCAGAGACCCAGTACTTC.

This clonotype showed up many times. The chain recombines TRBV20-1 with TRBJ2-3; 11 bases match TRBD2. There are 17 residues in the CDR3. In germline, CDR1 is DFQATT, CDR2 SNEGSKA (reference sequence). V dropped 6 bases and J dropped 6; count of bases not matched to a gene: 17. Written as DNA, the CDR3 is TGCAGTGCCCATAGTCCGATGACTAGCGGGGTTTTGGATACGCAGTATTTT. This gives the protein CSAHSPMTSGVLDTQYF.

This clonotype was seen many times. The chain combines TRBV20-1 with TRBJ2-1; 8 bases are shared with TRBD2. This CDR3 region has 15 residues. The junction had 11 bases not matched to a gene; V was cut back by 0 bases and J by 10 bases. Looked up from germline, CDR1 is DFQATT and CDR2 is SNEGSKA (reference sequence). The chain's CDR3 is CSARDPGGGPGEQFF. The CDR3 region has the DNA TGCAGTGCTAGAGATCCCGGGGGGGGACCTGGCGAGCAGTTCTTC.

The chain recombines TRBV20-1 with TRBJ1-5, with D possibly matching TRBD1 (6 bases). V was clipped by 6 bases and J by 3 bases, with 15 bases between them. CDR3 size: 14 residues. Germline CDR1 reads DFQATT; CDR2 reads SNEGSKA (reference sequence). The CDR3 protein is CSAAGQGNNQPQHF. The CDR3 bases are TGCAGTGCGGCGGGGCAGGGGAACAATCAGCCCCAGCATTTT.

This clonotype was detected ten times or more. This chain uses TRBV20-1 with TRBJ2-3; 8 nucleotides agree with TRBD2. J gave up 5 bases and V 3 bases, and 4 bases lay outside the gene matches. From germline, CDR1 is DFQATT and CDR2 SNEGSKA (reference sequence). The CDR3 covers 13 residues. The CDR3 nucleotides are TGCAGTGCTAGCGGGGGGGCACAAGATACGCAGTATTTT. Encoded protein: CSASGGAQDTQYF.

A few counts support this clonotype. V and J are TRBV10-3 and TRBJ2-1; D gene uncertain. The germline CDR1 and CDR2 sequences are ENHRY and SYGVKD. With 0 bases removed from V and 8 bases from J, the gap between germline ends came to 5 bases. The CDR3 consists of 12 residues. CDR3 DNA: TGTGCCATCAGTGAGTCTTCGTATGAGCAGTTCTTC. It specifies CAISESSYEQFF.

This clonotype was recorded many times. V and J are TRBV7-6 and TRBJ2-1; 9 bases match TRBD1. Per the germline V gene, CDR1 is SGHVS and CDR2 is FNYEAQ. CDR3 length: 15 amino acids. J lost 5 bases, V lost 5 bases, and 7 bases had no gene match. CDR3 DNA: TGTGCCAGCAGCCCTCACAGGGGGCGGGACAATGAGCAGTTCTTC. This translates into CASSPHRGRDNEQFF.

The chain carries TRBV3-1 and TRBJ2-5; D remains unclear. The CDR3 covers 17 residues. CDR1 LGHDT and CDR2 YNNKEL come from the germline V gene (reference sequence). V was pared by 1 base and J by 5 bases, with 20 bases between. In DNA form, the CDR3 reads TGTGCCAGCAGCCAAGGAGTAGGACGCCTCGGCGGTGAGACCCAGTACTTC. Its protein product is CASSQGVGRLGGETQYF.

This clonotype was counted at least ten times. V is TRBV24-1 and J is TRBJ2-5, with D unresolved. The CDR3 has 14 residues. V gave up 0 bases and J gave up 4 bases, with 8 bases separating them. The germline gives CDR1 KGHDR, CDR2 SFDVKD. The CDR3 loop is CATSDLRNAETQYF. In DNA form, the CDR3 reads TGTGCCACCAGTGATTTGCGAAACGCAGAGACCCAGTACTTC.

As for this clonotype: One junction end does not reproduce the germline sequence, and a read error may be involved. The gene calls are TRBV9 and TRBJ1-1, with D tentatively TRBD1 (5 bases). The CDR3 totals 15 residues. Germline V CDR1 and CDR2: SGDLS, YYNGEE. For the CDR3, the DNA is TGTGCCAGCAGCGTGGCCTCCGGGGCGGGCACTAAAGCTTTCTTT. This gives the protein CASSVASGAGTKAFF.

A few counts support this clonotype. The chain recombines TRBV6-2 or TRBV6-3 with TRBJ1-5; D call uncertain. V lost 7 bases and J 0 bases, leaving 13 bases between the germline ends. The CDR3 has 15 residues. From germline, CDR1 is MNHEY and CDR2 SVGEGT. The CDR3 DNA reads TGTGCCAGCAAAGCGGAGCCTTATAGCAATCAGCCCCAGCATTTT. Protein product: CASKAEPYSNQPQHF.

The sample holds many counts of this clonotype. The V and J genes are TRBV12-5 and TRBJ2-7; tentative D call: TRBD2 (5 bases). CDR1 LGHNT and CDR2 FRNRAP come from the germline V gene. This CDR3 is built from 13 residues. V was clipped by 6 bases and J by 3 bases, with 12 bases between them. The CDR3 is CASGPPGDYEQYF. In DNA form, the CDR3 reads TGTGCTAGTGGCCCCCCCGGGGACTACGAGCAGTACTTC.

This chain joins TRBV6-6 and TRBJ2-3; 7 nucleotides line up with TRBD2. The CDR3 sequence is 16 residues long. CDR1 is MNHNY, CDR2 SVGAGI, per germline (reference sequence). V was pared by 5 bases and J by 2 bases, with 10 bases of the junction left unmatched. As DNA, the CDR3 is TGTGCCAGCAGTGCCACACTAGCGAGGTACACAGATACGCAGTATTTT. Protein product: CASSATLARYTDTQYF.

The chain combines TRBV9 with TRBJ1-4; D ambiguous. Germline V gene sequence: CDR1 SGDLS, CDR2 YYNGEE. Trimming shortened V by 0 bases and J by 2 bases, and 8 bases separated the two germline ends. This CDR3 contains 15 residues. The chain's CDR3 is CASSVGGTTNEKLFF. The CDR3 DNA is TGTGCCAGCAGCGTAGGGGGTACTACTAATGAAAAACTGTTTTTT.

This clonotype occurred many times. The CDR3 loop is CASSAGGYEQYV. The CDR3 region has the DNA TGTGCCAGCAGTGCAGGGGGCTACGAGCAGTACGTC. The genes are TRBV2 and TRBJ2-7; 7 bases fit TRBD1. The ends lost 4 bases at V and 3 bases at J; junction bases unmatched: 0. The germline CDR1 and CDR2 sequences are SNHLY and FYNNEI. CDR3 size: 12 residues.

This clonotype was seen many times. This chain joins TRBV12-3 or TRBV12-4 and TRBJ1-1; no reliable D call. Deletions cut 3 bases from V and 0 bases from J, with 8 bases between. The CDR3 is 14 amino acids. CDR3 sequence (DNA): TGTGCCAGCAGTTTCCCGGGAGTGAACACTGAAGCTTTCTTT. Its translation is CASSFPGVNTEAFF.

This clonotype was seen ten or more times. The gene calls are TRBV28 and TRBJ1-4; TRBD1 agrees at 9 bases. V shed 6 bases and J 10 bases; nucleotides not matched to a gene: 15. This CDR3 has 16 residues. Per germline, CDR1 MDHEN and CDR2 SYDVKM. CDR3 coding DNA: TGTGCCAGCAGCGATCACTCGGGACAGGGAACGGGAAAACTGTTTTTT. This translates into CASSDHSGQGTGKLFF.

This clonotype was counted between two and nine times. V usage is TRBV28 and J usage is TRBJ2-1; possible D gene TRBD2, 5 bases. Trimming removed 8 bases from V and 5 bases from J, with 13 bases in between. Germline values: CDR1 MDHEN, CDR2 SYDVKM. The CDR3 is 13 residues long. DNA of the CDR3: TGTGCCAGCTCGTTCGCGGGCCACAATGAGCAGTTCTTC. This sequence encodes CASSFAGHNEQFF.

As regards this clonotype: This could be a read error, since a much larger clone is one nucleotide away. This is likely a read error, given that the CDR3 carries no conserved phenylalanine or tryptophan at its end. The chain joins TRBV28 to TRBJ1-3; D unresolved. Germline V gives CDR1 MDHEN, CDR2 SYDVKM. Deletions cut 10 bases from V and 5 bases from J, with 12 bases between. The CDR3 runs 12 residues. The CDR3 sequence is CATREGRNTIYY. The CDR3 DNA reads as TGTGCCACCCGAGAAGGACGAAACACCATATATTAT.

The CDR3 sequence: CASSFVGLAQQETQYF. CDR3 bases: TGCGCCAGCAGCTTTGTGGGACTAGCGCAGCAAGAGACCCAGTACTTC. The V and J genes are TRBV5-1 and TRBJ2-5, with 10 bases identical to TRBD2. The J segment lost 2 bases and the V segment lost 2 bases, leaving 6 bases of the junction unmatched. The germline V gene encodes CDR1 SGHRS and CDR2 YFSETQ. This CDR3 is 16 amino acids long.

This clonotype has ten or more counts. V usage is TRBV24-1 and J usage is TRBJ2-3, with 7 bases aligning to TRBD1. The trim removed 4 bases at V and 4 bases at J, leaving 10 bases unmatched. CDR1 is KGHDR, CDR2 SFDVKD, per germline. CDR3 length equals 16 residues. This CDR3 reads CATSDGDSFGADTQYF. CDR3 sequence (DNA): TGTGCCACCAGTGACGGGGACAGCTTTGGGGCAGATACGCAGTATTTT.

V and J are TRBV28 and TRBJ1-3; D perhaps matches TRBD1 (5 bases). Germline values: CDR1 MDHEN, CDR2 SYDVKM. This CDR3 spans 16 amino acids. V shed 6 bases and J shed 0 bases, with 15 bases lying between them. The CDR3 here is CASRLSPGTSGNTIYF. DNA of the CDR3: TGTGCCAGCAGGTTGAGCCCCGGGACCTCTGGAAACACCATATATTTT. Together with reference TRBV28 and TRBJ1-3, the CDR3 gives the full variable domain: DVKVTQSSRYLVKRTGEKVFLECVQDMDHENMFWYRQDPGLGLRLIYFSYDVKMKEKGDIPEGYSVSREKKERFSLILESASTNQTSMYLCASRLSPGTSGNTIYFGEGSWLTVV.

This clonotype has a handful of counts. This chain connects TRBV28 to TRBJ2-2, with TRBD1 matching over 7 bases. With 2 bases clipped from V and 9 bases from J, the junction kept 9 bases outside the gene matches. CDR3 size: 15 residues. Germline V gene sequence: CDR1 MDHEN, CDR2 SYDVKM. In nucleotides, the CDR3 is TGTGCCAGCAGTTTAACCGACAGGGATGGCCGGGAGCTGTTTTTT. This gives the protein CASSLTDRDGRELFF.

This clonotype was counted ten times or more. The chain employs TRBV20-1 and TRBJ2-7; 7 nucleotides align to TRBD1. The CDR3 has 16 residues. V gave up 3 bases and J gave up 0 bases; unmatched junction bases: 11. Germline lookup yields CDR1 DFQATT and CDR2 SNEGSKA (reference sequence). The CDR3 DNA reads as TGCAGTGCTAGGGGCCCCGGGACAGTGAGCTCCTACGAGCAGTACGTC. Residues: CSARGPGTVSSYEQYV.

This clonotype was picked up many times. The chain combines TRBV7-9 with TRBJ1-1; no reliable D call. V lost 5 bases, J lost 2 bases, and 15 bases lay in between. The germline V gene has CDR1 SEHNR and CDR2 FQNEAQ (reference sequence). This CDR3 contains 15 residues. The CDR3 region has the DNA TGTGCCAGCAGCAAAATCCAAGGTTCTAACACTGAAGCTTTCTTT. It encodes CASSKIQGSNTEAFF. The whole variable domain, remainder taken from reference TRBV7-9 and TRBJ1-1, is DTGVSQNPRHKITKRGQNVTFRCDPISEHNRLYWYRQTLGQGPEFLTYFQNEAQLEKSRLLSDRFSAERPKGSFSTLEIQRTEQGDSAMYLCASSKIQGSNTEAFFGQGTRLTVV.

This clonotype has ten or more counts. The rearrangement uses TRBV20-1 and TRBJ2-3; possibly TRBD1 for D (5 bases). Between the trimmed V and J ends, which lost 3 bases and 0 bases, there was a span of 7 bases. Germline lookup yields CDR1 DFQATT and CDR2 SNEGSKA (reference sequence). The CDR3 loop spans 13 amino acids. The DNA of the CDR3 is TGCAGTGCTAGCAGGGAAAGCACAGATACGCAGTATTTT. Translating gives CSASRESTDTQYF.

This clonotype was found many times. J is TRBJ1-1 and V is TRBV7-2, with D possibly being TRBD1 (5 bases). This CDR3 region has 16 residues. CDR1 and CDR2 (germline): SGHTA, FQGNSA. Trimming removed 5 bases from V and 11 bases from J, with 27 bases in between. The chain's CDR3 is CASSPRTFMTDLTAFF. CDR3 in DNA: TGTGCCAGCAGCCCCCGGACATTTATGACGGATCTGACGGCTTTCTTT.